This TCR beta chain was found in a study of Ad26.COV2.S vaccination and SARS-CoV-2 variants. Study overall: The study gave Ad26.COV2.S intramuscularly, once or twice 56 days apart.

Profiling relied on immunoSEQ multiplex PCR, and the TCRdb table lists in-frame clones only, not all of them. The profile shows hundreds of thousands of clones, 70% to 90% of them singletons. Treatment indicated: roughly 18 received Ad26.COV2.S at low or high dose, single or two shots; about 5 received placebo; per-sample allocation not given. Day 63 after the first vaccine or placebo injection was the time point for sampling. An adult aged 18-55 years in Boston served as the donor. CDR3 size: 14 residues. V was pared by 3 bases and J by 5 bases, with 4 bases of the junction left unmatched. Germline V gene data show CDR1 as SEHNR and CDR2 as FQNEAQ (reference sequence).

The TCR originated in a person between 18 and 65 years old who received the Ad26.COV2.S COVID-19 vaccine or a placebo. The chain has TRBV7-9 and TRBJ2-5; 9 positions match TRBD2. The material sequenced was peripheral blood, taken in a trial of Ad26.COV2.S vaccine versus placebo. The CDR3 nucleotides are TGTGCCAGCAGCTTGGCTAGCGGGATGGAGACCCAGTACTTC. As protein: CASSLASGMETQYF.